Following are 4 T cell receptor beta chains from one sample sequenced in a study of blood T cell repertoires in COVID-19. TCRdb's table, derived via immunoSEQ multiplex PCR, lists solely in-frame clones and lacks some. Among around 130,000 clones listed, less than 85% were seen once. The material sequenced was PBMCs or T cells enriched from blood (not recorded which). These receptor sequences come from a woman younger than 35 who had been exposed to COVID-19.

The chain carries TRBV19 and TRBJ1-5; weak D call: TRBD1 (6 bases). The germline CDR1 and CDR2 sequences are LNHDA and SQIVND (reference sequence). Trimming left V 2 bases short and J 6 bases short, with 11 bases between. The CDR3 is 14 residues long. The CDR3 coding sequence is TGTGCCAGTAGTATATCCGGCAGGGGTCAGCCCCAGCATTTT. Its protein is CASSISGRGQPQHF.

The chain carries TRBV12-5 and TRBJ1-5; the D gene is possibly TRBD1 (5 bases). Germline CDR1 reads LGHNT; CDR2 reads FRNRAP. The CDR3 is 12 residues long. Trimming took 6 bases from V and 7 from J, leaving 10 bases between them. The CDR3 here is CASGQGNQPQHF. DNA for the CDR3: TGTGCTAGTGGCCAGGGAAACCAGCCCCAGCATTTT.

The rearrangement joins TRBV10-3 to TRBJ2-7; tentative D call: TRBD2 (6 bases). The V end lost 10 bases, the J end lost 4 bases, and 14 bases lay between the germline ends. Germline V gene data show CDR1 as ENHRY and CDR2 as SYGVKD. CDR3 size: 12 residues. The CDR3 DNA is TGTGCCACCTCTTCGGGAGAGTACGAGCAGTACTTC. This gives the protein CATSSGEYEQYF.

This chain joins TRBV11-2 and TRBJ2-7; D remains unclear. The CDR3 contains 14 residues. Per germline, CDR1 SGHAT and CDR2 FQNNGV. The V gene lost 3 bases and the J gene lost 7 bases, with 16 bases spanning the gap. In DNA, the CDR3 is TGTGCCAGCAGCTTTTCGGTAGGAGTGTGGGAGCAGTACTTC. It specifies CASSFSVGVWEQYF.